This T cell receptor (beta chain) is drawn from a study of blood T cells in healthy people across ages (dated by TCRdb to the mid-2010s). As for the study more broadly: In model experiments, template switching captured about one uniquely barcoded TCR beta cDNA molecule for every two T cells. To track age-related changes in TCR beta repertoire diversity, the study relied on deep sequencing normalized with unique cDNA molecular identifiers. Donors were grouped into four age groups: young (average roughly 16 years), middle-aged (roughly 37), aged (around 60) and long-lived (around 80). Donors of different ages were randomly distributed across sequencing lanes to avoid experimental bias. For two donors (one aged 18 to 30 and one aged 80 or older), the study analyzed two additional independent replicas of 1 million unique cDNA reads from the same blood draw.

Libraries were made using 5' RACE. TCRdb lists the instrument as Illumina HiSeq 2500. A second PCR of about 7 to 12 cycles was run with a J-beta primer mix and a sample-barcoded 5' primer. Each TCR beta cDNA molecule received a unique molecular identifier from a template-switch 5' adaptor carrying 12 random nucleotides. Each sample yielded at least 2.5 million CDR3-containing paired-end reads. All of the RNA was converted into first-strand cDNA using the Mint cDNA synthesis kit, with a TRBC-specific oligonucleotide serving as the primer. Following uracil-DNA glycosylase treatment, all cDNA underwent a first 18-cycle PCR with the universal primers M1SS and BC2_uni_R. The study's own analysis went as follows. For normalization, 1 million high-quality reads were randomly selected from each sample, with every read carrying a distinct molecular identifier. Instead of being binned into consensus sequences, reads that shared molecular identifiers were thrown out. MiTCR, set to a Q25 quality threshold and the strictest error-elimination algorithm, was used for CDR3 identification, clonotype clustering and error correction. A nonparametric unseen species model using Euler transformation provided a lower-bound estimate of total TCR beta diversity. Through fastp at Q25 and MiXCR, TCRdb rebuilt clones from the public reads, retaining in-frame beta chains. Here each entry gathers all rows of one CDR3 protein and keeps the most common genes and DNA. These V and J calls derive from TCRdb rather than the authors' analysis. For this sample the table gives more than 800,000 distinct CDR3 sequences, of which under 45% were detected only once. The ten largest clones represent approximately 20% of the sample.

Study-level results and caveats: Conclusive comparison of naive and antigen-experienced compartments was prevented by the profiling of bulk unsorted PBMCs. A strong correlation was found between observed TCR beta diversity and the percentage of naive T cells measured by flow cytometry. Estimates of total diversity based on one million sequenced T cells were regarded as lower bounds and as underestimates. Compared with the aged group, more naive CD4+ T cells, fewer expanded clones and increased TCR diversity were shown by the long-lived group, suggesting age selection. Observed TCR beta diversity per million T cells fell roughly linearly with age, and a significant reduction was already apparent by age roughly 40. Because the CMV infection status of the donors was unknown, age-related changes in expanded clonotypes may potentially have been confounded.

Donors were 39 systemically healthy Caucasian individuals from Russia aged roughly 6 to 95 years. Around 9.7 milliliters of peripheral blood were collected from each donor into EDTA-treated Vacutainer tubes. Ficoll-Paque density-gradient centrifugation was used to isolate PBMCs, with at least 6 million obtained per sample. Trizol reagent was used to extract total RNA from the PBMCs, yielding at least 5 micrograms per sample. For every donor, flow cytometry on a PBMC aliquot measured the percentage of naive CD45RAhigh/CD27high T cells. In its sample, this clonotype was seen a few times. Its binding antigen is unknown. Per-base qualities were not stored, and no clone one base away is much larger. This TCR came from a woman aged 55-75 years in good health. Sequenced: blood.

The nucleotide sequence is TGTGCCAGCAGCCGACTTACCCCGAACACTGAAGCTTTCTTT. This translates into CASSRLTPNTEAFF. The chain employs TRBV11-1 and TRBJ1-1, with an unclear D gene assignment. V is clipped by 5 bases and J by 1 base, and the sequence between their germline boundaries is 11 bases long. Via the germline V gene (reference sequence), CDR1 is SGHAT and CDR2 FQDESV. The CDR3, cysteine through phenylalanine, is 14 amino acids long. Of the read, only the CDR3 DNA is kept; its 42 bases are in frame from base 1.